The clone carrying this T cell receptor (beta chain) occurred many times. Its antigen is still unknown. CDR1 is MNHEY, CDR2 SMNVEV, per germline (reference sequence). CDR3 size: 12 residues. Trimming took 5 bases from V and 7 from J, leaving 12 bases between them. Fresh peripheral blood, 10 ml, was the source of the PBMCs. These data are taken from a study of T cells in Graves' hyperthyroidism and ophthalmopathy. Study overall: Peripheral blood draws took place at initial diagnosis, ahead of any treatment. Findings and limits, study-wide: Ophthalmopathy cases were set apart from stable hyperthyroidism by a 13 V-J model. Expanded thyroid clonotypes (above 0.001) were mostly also found in blood.

Amplified TCR beta CDR3 regions derived from RNA transcripts. HTBI primers were the set used in a first-round RT-PCR of the TCR CDR3. Each CDR3 protein gets one entry after TCRdb re-called the multiplex PCR reads with MiXCR. The sample shows fewer than 650,000 distinct CDR3 sequences, approximately 15% of them seen only once. The sample consisted of blood. The clonotype comes from a woman under 40 with Graves' hyperthyroidism that later progressed to Graves' ophthalmopathy. The chain carries TRBV27 and TRBJ2-7; tentative D call: TRBD2 (5 bases). CDR3: CASSRVGEEQYF. The CDR3 nucleotides are TGTGCCAGCAGTCGTGTCGGGGAGGAGCAGTACTTC.